This TCR beta chain comes out of a study of cytomegalovirus exposure and HLA in healthy donors. Study-wide context: Earlier work reported around 110 million unique TCR beta sequences from about 179 million T cells.

Germline lookup yields CDR1 SEHNR and CDR2 FQNEAQ (reference sequence). The CDR3 has 15 amino acids. V was shortened by 3 bases and J by 4 bases, with 16 bases between the two germline ends. The PCR had 60 Vbeta and 13 Jbeta primers. Method: immunoSEQ multiplex PCR; TCRdb's copy keeps in-frame clones and lacks some. Of just over 95,000 clones in the sample, about 70% were seen once. This sequence originates from a human donor in good health. The source material was PBMCs. The chain employs TRBV7-9 and TRBJ2-7; D may be TRBD2 (7 bases). The CDR3 loop is CASSLAGGRSYEQYF. CDR3 in DNA: TGTGCCAGCAGCTTGGCCGGGGGGCGTTCGTACGAGCAGTACTTC.